This TCR beta chain originates from a study of Tregs in tolerant kidney transplant recipients. Turning to the study itself: Antibodies separated recipient from donor cells. Study-wide points: Findings come from small patient numbers and require larger validation. Tregs expanded with activated donor B cells seemed most donor-specific. Biological reproducibility was not directly addressed, but technical replication error appeared minimal.

In the case of this clone: Its antigen is currently unknown.

Measured with immunoSEQ multiplex PCR; TCRdb has only the in-frame clones, and not every one. The data contain just over 30,000 clones, about four fifths of them singletons. Trimming removed 2 bases at V and 1 base at J, with 6 bases between. CDR1 SGDLS and CDR2 YYNGEE come from the germline V gene. The CDR3 is 13 amino acids. This TCR was sampled from a human donor in good health. Sequenced: Tregs from blood cultured with allogeneic cells. The chain combines TRBV9 with TRBJ1-1; D is uncertain. This chain's CDR3 is CASSVGSNTEAFF. The CDR3 DNA reads TGTGCCAGCAGCGTGGGATCGAACACTGAAGCTTTCTTT.